This is a list of T cell receptor beta chains from one sample in a study of beta chain features in type 1 diabetes. The method was immunoSEQ multiplex PCR; TCRdb's version includes in-frame clones alone and lacks a portion of them. The sample includes under 300,000 clones, 25% to 30% seen only once; the top ten take approximately 4%. Sequences were obtained from central memory CD4+ T cells from blood. The receptors were gathered from a man younger than 40 in good health. The CDR3 runs from the conserved cysteine through the conserved F or W.

V: TRBV28
J: TRBJ1-1
CDR3: CASSFGEGLREAFF

V: TRBV6-5
J: TRBJ2-7
CDR3: CASSYEAASYEQYF

V: TRBV5-1
J: TRBJ2-5
CDR3: CASSSGPKETQYF

V: TRBV7-2
J: TRBJ2-5
CDR3: CASSSLDGRQETQYF

V: TRBV7-2
J: TRBJ2-7
CDR3: CASSLLGRSPYEQYF

V: TRBV4-1
J: TRBJ2-5
CDR3: CASSQDRGTQYF

V: TRBV5-1
J: TRBJ2-6
CDR3: CASSSQSSGANVLTF

V: TRBV6-1
J: TRBJ2-5
CDR3: CASSEGGGAWETQYF

V: TRBV30
J: TRBJ1-1
CDR3: CAWSPRGRVNTEAFF

V: TRBV30
J: TRBJ1-1
CDR3: CAWRAETEAFF

V: TRBV14
J: TRBJ1-2
CDR3: CASSPIRRQGGYTF

V: TRBV28
J: TRBJ2-1
CDR3: CASGPLQGAYNEQFF

V: TRBV5-1
J: TRBJ2-6
CDR3: CASSSGQSGANVLTF

V: TRBV7-9
J: TRBJ2-1
CDR3: CASSSGQGSHNEQFF

V: TRBV9
J: TRBJ2-5
CDR3: CASSVAPAGRGLAETQYF

V: TRBV30
J: TRBJ1-2
CDR3: CASPGQGNYGYTF

V: TRBV30
J: TRBJ1-6
CDR3: CAWTTEGTGKSPLHF

V: TRBV30
J: TRBJ1-2
CDR3: CAWGRGNNYGYTF

V: TRBV4-3
J: TRBJ2-1
CDR3: CASSQERTGGLDEQFF

V: TRBV15
J: TRBJ1-5
CDR3: CATSPGSVEQPQHF

V: TRBV29-1
J: TRBJ2-1
CDR3: CSGGQGGYNEQFF

V: TRBV5-4
J: TRBJ2-1
CDR3: CASSLAASGGRTLGQFF

V: TRBV11-2
J: TRBJ2-7
CDR3: CASSLDRGFSSYEQYF

V: TRBV28
J: TRBJ2-7
CDR3: CASRSSGGAYEQYF

V: TRBV10-2
J: TRBJ2-7
CDR3: CASSADRGRTSGNSYEQYF

V: TRBV5-1
J: TRBJ2-1
CDR3: CASSRMTSGAYNEQFF

V: TRBV5-4
J: TRBJ2-7
CDR3: CASSTVVDWNTYEQYF

V: TRBV7-2
J: TRBJ1-4
CDR3: CASSPTTGTNEKLFF

V: TRBV11-2
J: TRBJ2-2
CDR3: CASSLGTALTGELFF

V: TRBV2
J: TRBJ2-7
CDR3: CASSFYEQYF

V: TRBV19
J: TRBJ2-6
CDR3: CASSHRQTGANVLTF